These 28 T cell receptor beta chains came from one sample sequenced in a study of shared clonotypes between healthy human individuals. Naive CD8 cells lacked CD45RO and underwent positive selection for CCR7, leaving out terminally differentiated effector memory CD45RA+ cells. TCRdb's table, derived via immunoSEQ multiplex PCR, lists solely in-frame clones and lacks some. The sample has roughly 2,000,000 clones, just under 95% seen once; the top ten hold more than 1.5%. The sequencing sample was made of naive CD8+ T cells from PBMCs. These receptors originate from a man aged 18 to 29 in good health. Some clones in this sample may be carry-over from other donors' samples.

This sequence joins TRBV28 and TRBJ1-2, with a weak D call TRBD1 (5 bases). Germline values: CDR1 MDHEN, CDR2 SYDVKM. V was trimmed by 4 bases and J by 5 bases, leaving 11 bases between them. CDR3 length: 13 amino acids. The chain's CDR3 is CASSYETDYGYTF. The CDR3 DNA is TGTGCCAGCAGTTACGAGACAGATTATGGCTACACCTTC.

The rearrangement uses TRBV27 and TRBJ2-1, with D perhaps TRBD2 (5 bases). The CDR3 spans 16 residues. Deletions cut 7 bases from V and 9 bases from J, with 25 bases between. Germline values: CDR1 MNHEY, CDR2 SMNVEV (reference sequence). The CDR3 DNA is TGTGCCAGCACCCCCTCGGTGGGAGACTCAAGCGCTGAGCAGTTCTTC. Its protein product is CASTPSVGDSSAEQFF.

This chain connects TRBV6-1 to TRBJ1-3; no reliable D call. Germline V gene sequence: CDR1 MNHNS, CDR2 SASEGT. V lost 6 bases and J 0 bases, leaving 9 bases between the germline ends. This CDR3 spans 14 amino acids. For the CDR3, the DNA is TGTGCCAGCAGCGGCCAACCCTCTGGAAACACCATATATTTT. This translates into CASSGQPSGNTIYF.

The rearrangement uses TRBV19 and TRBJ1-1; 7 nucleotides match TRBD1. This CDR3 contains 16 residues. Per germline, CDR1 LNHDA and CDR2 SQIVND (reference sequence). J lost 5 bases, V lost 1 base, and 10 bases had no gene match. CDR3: CASSIVREGASTEAFF. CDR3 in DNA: TGTGCCAGTAGTATAGTGAGGGAGGGGGCTTCGACTGAAGCTTTCTTT. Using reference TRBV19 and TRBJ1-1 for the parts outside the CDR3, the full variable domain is DGGITQSPKYLFRKEGQNVTLSCEQNLNHDAMYWYRQDPGQGLRLIYYSQIVNDFQKGDIAEGYSVSREKKESFPLTVTSAQKNPTAFYLCASSIVREGASTEAFFGQGTRLTVV.

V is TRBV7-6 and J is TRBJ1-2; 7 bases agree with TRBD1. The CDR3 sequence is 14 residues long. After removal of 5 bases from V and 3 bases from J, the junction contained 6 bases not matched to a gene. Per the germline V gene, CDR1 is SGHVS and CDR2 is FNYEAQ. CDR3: CASSPQGGDYGYTF. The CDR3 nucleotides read TGTGCCAGCAGCCCTCAAGGGGGCGACTATGGCTACACCTTC. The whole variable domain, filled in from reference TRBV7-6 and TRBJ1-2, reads GAGVSQSPRYKVTKRGQDVALRCDPISGHVSLYWYRQALGQGPEFLTYFNYEAQQDKSGLPNDRFSAERPEGSISTLTIQRTEQRDSAMYRCASSPQGGDYGYTFGSGTRLTVV.

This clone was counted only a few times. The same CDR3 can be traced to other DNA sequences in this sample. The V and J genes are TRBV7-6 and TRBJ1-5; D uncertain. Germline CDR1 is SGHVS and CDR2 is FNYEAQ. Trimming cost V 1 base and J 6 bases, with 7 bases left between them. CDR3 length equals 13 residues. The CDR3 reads CASSLEWGQPQHF. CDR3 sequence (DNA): TGTGCCAGCAGCTTAGAATGGGGTCAGCCCCAGCATTTT.

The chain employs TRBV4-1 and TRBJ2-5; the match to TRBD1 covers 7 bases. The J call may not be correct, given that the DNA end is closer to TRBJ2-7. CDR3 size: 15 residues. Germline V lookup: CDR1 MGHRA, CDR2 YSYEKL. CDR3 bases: TGCGCCAGCAGCGAACGGACAGGCCCTAACTACGAGCAGTACTTC. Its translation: CASSERTGPNYEQYF.

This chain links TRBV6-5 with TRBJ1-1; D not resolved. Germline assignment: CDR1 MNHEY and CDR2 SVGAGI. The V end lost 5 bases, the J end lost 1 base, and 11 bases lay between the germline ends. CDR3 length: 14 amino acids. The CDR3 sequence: CASSGTGSNTEAFF. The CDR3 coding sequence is TGTGCCAGCAGTGGAACCGGGTCGAACACTGAAGCTTTCTTT.

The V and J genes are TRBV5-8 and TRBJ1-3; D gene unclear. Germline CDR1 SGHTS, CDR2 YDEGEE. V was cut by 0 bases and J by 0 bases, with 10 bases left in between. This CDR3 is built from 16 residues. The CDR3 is CASSLAAENSGNTIYF. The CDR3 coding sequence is TGTGCCAGCAGCTTGGCGGCCGAGAACTCTGGAAACACCATATATTTT.

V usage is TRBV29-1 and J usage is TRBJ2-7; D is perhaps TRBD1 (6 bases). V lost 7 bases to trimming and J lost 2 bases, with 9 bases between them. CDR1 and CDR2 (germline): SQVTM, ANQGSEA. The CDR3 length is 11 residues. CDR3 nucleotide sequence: TGCAGCGCGGGACACCCCTACGAGCAGTACTTC. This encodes CSAGHPYEQYF.

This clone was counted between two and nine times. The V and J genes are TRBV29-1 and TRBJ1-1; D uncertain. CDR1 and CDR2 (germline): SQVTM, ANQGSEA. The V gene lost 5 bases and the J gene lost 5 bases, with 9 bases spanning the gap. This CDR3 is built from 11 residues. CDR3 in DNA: TGCAGCGTTCTCGGTGTGACTGAAGCTTTCTTT. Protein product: CSVLGVTEAFF.

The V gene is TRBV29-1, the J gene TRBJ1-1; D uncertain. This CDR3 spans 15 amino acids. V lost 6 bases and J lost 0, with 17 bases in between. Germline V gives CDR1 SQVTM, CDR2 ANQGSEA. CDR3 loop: CSVQSPGRLNTEAFF. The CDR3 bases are TGCAGCGTACAATCTCCCGGACGACTGAACACTGAAGCTTTCTTT.

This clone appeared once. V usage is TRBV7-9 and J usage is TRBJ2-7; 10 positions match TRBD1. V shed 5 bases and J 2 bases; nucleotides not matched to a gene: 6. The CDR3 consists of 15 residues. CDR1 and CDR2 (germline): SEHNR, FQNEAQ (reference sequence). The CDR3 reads CASSATGTGAYEQYF. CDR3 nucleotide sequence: TGTGCCAGCAGCGCGACCGGGACAGGGGCCTACGAGCAGTACTTC. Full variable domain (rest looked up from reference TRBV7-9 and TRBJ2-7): DTGVSQNPRHKITKRGQNVTFRCDPISEHNRLYWYRQTLGQGPEFLTYFQNEAQLEKSRLLSDRFSAERPKGSFSTLEIQRTEQGDSAMYLCASSATGTGAYEQYFGPGTRLTVT.

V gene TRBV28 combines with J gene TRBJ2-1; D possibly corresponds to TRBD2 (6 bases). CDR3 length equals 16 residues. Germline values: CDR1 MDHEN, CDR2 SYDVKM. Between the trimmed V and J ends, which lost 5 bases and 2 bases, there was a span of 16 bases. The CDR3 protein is CASSTTLGGAYNEQFF. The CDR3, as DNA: TGTGCCAGCAGTACCACTTTGGGGGGAGCCTACAATGAGCAGTTCTTC.

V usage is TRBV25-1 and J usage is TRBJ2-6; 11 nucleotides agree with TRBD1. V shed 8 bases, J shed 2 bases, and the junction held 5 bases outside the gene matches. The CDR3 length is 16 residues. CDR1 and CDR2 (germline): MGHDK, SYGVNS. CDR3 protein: CASAGQGGAGANVLTF. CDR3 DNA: TGTGCCAGCGCGGGACAGGGGGGAGCTGGGGCCAACGTCCTGACTTTC.

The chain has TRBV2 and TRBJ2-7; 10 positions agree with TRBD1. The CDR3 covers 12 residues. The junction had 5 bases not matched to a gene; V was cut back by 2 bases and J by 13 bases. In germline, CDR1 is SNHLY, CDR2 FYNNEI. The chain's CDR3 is CASSEWDRGAYF. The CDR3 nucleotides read TGTGCCAGCAGTGAATGGGACAGGGGCGCATACTTC.

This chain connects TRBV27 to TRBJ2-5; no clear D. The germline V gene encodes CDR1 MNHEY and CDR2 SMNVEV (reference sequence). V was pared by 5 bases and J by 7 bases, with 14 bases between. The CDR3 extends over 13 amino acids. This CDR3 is CASSPAPATTQYF. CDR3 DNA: TGTGCCAGCAGTCCGGCCCCGGCCACGACCCAGTACTTC.

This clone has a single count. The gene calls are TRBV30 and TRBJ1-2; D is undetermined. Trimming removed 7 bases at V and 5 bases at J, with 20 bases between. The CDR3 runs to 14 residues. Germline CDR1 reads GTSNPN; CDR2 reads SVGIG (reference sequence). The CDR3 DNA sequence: TGTGCCTTATACCCCGGGGAAAACAGATATGGCTACACCTTC. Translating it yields CALYPGENRYGYTF.

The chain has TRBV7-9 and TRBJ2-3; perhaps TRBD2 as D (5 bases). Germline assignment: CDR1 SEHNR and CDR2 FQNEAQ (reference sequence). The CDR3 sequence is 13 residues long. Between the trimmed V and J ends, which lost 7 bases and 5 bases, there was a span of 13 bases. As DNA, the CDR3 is TGTGCCAGCACCCCCCTTACTAGAGATACGCAGTATTTT. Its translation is CASTPLTRDTQYF.

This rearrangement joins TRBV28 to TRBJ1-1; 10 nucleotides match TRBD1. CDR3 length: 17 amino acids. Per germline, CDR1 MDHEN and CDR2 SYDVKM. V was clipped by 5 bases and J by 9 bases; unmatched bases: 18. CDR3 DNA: TGTGCCAGCAGTCCTCTGACAGGGGGCTGGGGGACTGAACAAGCTTTCTTT. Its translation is CASSPLTGGWGTEQAFF. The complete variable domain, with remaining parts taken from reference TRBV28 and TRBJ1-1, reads DVKVTQSSRYLVKRTGEKVFLECVQDMDHENMFWYRQDPGLGLRLIYFSYDVKMKEKGDIPEGYSVSREKKERFSLILESASTNQTSMYLCASSPLTGGWGTEQAFFGQGTRLTVV.

The CDR3 reads CAITEWREGSYEQYF. CDR3 bases: TGTGCCATCACCGAGTGGAGGGAGGGTTCCTACGAGCAGTACTTC. The gene calls are TRBV10-3 and TRBJ2-7; TRBD2 aligns across 7 bases. Germline values: CDR1 ENHRY, CDR2 SYGVKD. The CDR3 has 15 residues. V lost 7 bases and J lost 1; bases outside the gene matches: 10.

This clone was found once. CDR3 residues: CASQGETQYF. The CDR3 DNA reads as TGTGCCAGTCAGGGGGAGACCCAGTACTTC. The V call is TRBV7-9, the J call TRBJ2-5; TRBD1 is a possible D gene (6 bases). CDR3 length equals 10 residues. Germline CDR1 and CDR2: SEHNR and FQNEAQ (reference sequence). The germline V and J ends were trimmed by 9 bases and 5 bases, with 7 bases remaining between them.

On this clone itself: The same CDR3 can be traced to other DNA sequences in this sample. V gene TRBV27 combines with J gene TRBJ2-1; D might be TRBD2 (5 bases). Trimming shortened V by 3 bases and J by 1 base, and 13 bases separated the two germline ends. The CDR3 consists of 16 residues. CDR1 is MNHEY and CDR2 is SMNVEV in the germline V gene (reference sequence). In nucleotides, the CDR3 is TGTGCCAGCAGTTTGTATGCGGGTAGTTCCTACAATGAGCAGTTCTTC. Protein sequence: CASSLYAGSSYNEQFF.

CDR3 in amino acids: CASSPGQEHYEQYF. CDR3 bases: TGTGCCAGCAGCCCCGGACAGGAACACTACGAGCAGTACTTC. The chain is built from TRBV5-6 and TRBJ2-7, with TRBD1 matching 7 bases. The CDR3 consists of 14 residues. J gave up 3 bases and V 4 bases, and 7 bases lay outside the gene matches. Looked up from germline, CDR1 is SGHDT and CDR2 is YYEEEE.

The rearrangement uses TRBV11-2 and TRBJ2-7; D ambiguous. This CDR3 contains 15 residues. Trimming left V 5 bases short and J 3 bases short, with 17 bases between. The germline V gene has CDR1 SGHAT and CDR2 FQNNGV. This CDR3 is CASSPPASGLYEQYF. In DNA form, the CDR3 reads TGTGCCAGCAGCCCACCCGCTTCGGGCCTCTACGAGCAGTACTTC.

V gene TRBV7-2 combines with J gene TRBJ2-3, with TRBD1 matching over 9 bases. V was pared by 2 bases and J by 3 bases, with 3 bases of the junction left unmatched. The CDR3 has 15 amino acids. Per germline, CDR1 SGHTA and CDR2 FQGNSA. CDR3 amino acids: CASSLRTGATDTQYF. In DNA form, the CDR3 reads TGTGCCAGCAGCTTAAGGACAGGGGCTACAGATACGCAGTATTTT.

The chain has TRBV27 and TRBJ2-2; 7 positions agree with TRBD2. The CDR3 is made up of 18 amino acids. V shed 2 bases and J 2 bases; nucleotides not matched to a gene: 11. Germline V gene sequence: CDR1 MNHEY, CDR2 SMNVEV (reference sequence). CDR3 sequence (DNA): TGTGCCAGCAGTTTAGAGGGAAAAGCTAGCGGAAACACCGGGGAGCTGTTTTTT. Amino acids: CASSLEGKASGNTGELFF.

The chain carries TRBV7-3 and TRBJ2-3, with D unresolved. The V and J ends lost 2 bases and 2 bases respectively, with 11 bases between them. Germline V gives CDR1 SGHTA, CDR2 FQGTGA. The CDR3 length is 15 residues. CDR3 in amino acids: CASSLSPRYTDTQYF. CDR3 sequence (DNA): TGTGCCAGCAGCTTATCGCCCAGGTACACAGATACGCAGTATTTT.